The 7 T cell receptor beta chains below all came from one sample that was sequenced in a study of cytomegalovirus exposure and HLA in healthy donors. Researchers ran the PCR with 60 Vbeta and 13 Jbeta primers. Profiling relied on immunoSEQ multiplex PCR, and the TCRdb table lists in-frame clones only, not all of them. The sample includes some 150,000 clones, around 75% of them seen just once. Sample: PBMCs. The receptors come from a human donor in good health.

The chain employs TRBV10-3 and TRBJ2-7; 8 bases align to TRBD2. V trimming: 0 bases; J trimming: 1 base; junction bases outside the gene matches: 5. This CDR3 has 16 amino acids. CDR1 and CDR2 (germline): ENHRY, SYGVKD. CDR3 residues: CAISESEGLGSYEQYF. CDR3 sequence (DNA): TGTGCCATCAGTGAGTCCGAGGGACTAGGGTCCTACGAGCAGTACTTC.

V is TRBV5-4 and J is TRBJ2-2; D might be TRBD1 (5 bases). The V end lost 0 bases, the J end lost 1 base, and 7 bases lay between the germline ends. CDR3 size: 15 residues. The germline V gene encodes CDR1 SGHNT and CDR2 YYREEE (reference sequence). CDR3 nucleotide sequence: TGTGCCAGCAGCTTGGATCAGGGGAACACCGGGGAGCTGTTTTTT. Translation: CASSLDQGNTGELFF.

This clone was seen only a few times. CDR3 DNA sequence: TGTGCCAGCAGGGGGGGACGGACAGGGCAGTTCTTC. Translated: CASRGGRTGQFF. The V gene is TRBV6-5, the J gene TRBJ2-1; perhaps TRBD1 as D (7 bases). Germline V gives CDR1 MNHEY, CDR2 SVGAGI. This CDR3 is 12 amino acids long. V was cut by 6 bases and J by 12 bases, with 15 bases left in between.

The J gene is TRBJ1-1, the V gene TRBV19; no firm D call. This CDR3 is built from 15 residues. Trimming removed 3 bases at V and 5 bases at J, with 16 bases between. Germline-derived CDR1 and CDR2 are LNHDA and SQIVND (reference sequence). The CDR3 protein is CASSIEGTSRTEAFF. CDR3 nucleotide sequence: TGTGCCAGTAGTATCGAAGGAACGTCGAGGACTGAAGCTTTCTTT.

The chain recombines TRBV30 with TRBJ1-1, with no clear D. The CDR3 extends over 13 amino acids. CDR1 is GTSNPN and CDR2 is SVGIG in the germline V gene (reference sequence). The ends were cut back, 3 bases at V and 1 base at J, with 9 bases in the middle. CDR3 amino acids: CAWRRSPNTEAFF. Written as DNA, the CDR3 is TGTGCCTGGAGACGGTCACCGAACACTGAAGCTTTCTTT. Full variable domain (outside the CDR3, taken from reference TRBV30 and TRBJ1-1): SQTIHQWPATLVQPVGSPLSLECTVEGTSNPNLYWYRQAAGRGLQLLFYSVGIGQISSEVPQNLSASRPQDRQFILSSKKLLLSDSGFYLCAWRRSPNTEAFFGQGTRLTVV.

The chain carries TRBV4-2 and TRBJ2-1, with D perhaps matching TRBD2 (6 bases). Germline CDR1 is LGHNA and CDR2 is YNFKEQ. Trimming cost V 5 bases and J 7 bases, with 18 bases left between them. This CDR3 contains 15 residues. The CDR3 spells CASSAESGLRNEQFF. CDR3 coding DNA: TGTGCCAGCAGCGCCGAAAGCGGGTTGCGTAATGAGCAGTTCTTC.

CDR3 amino acids: CASRRQGASYEQYF. The CDR3 nucleotides are TGTGCCAGCCGCCGACAGGGGGCGTCCTACGAGCAGTACTTC. The chain carries TRBV28 and TRBJ2-7, with 10 bases lining up with TRBD1. The CDR3 is made up of 14 amino acids. Trimming cost V 8 bases and J 1 base; bases outside gene matches: 5. The germline gives CDR1 MDHEN, CDR2 SYDVKM.